This T cell receptor beta chain comes out of a study of early T cells in non-severe SARS-CoV-2 infection. After removal of 6 bases from V and 2 bases from J, the junction contained 2 bases not matched to a gene. Germline loops: CDR1 LNHDA, CDR2 SQIVND (reference sequence). CDR3 length: 15 amino acids. TCRdb reprocessed the 5' RACE reads via MiXCR and lists one record per CDR3 protein. The sample records tens of thousands of distinct CDR3 sequences, about 10% being singletons. This clonotype showed up many times. The TCR was taken from an adult who was a healthcare worker with PCR-confirmed SARS-CoV-2 infection or an uninfected control (not recorded which). What was sequenced was whole blood. The rearrangement joins TRBV19 to TRBJ1-5; TRBD1 agrees at 12 bases. The CDR3 sequence is CASRGTGGRNQPQHF. CDR3 nucleotides: TGTGCCAGTAGAGGGACAGGGGGCCGCAATCAGCCCCAGCATTTT. Drawing the rest from reference TRBV19 and TRBJ1-5, the complete variable domain is DGGITQSPKYLFRKEGQNVTLSCEQNLNHDAMYWYRQDPGQGLRLIYYSQIVNDFQKGDIAEGYSVSREKKESFPLTVTSAQKNPTAFYLCASRGTGGRNQPQHFGDGTRLSIL.